This is a list of T cell receptor beta chains from one sample in a study of cytomegalovirus exposure and HLA in healthy donors. Generated by immunoSEQ multiplex PCR, the TCRdb table keeps only in-frame clones and is missing some. The data show 120,000 or so clones, around 78% seen once. Sequencing was carried out using PBMCs. These receptor sequences come from a woman in her thirties or forties in good health and CMV-seronegative. Each CDR3 is given with its conserved first and last residue. Fields, in order: CDR3 DNA, CDR3 protein, J gene, V gene, clone size, D gene. A D gene is named only where the DNA matches it firmly. Clone size is given for some rows only: seen once, a few or many times, or a class if the clone is expanded.

cdr3_nt: TGTGCCAGCAGCCGAGAAGTACACAATGAGCAGTTCTTC; cdr3_aa: CASSREVHNEQFF; j_call: TRBJ2-1; v_call: TRBV11-2; clone_size: NA; d_call: NA
cdr3_nt: TGCGCCAGCAGCTTCCACCCCGGACTAGCGGGAGACAATGAGCAGTTCTTC; cdr3_aa: CASSFHPGLAGDNEQFF; j_call: TRBJ2-1; v_call: TRBV5-1; clone_size: NA; d_call: TRBD2
cdr3_nt: TGCGCCAGCAGCCAGAGACAGAAAGAGACCCAGTACTTC; cdr3_aa: CASSQRQKETQYF; j_call: TRBJ2-5; v_call: TRBV4-1; clone_size: NA; d_call: NA
cdr3_nt: TGTGCCAGCAGGGTGCGGACAGGGGAGCCAGAGACCCAGTACTTC; cdr3_aa: CASRVRTGEPETQYF; j_call: TRBJ2-5; v_call: TRBV9; clone_size: few; d_call: TRBD1
cdr3_nt: TGTGCCAGCAGCTTGATAATCCCGGGACAGATAGCCAAAAACATTCAGTACTTC; cdr3_aa: CASSLIIPGQIAKNIQYF; j_call: TRBJ2-4; v_call: TRBV7-9; clone_size: NA; d_call: TRBD1
cdr3_nt: TGCGCCAGCAGCTTGGCCAGGAACACTGAAGCTTTCTTT; cdr3_aa: CASSLARNTEAFF; j_call: TRBJ1-1; v_call: TRBV5-1; clone_size: NA; d_call: NA
cdr3_nt: TGCAGCGTTGACGGATGGTTGGAACAGGGCAGCACAGATACGCAGTATTTT; cdr3_aa: CSVDGWLEQGSTDTQYF; j_call: TRBJ2-3; v_call: TRBV29-1; clone_size: once; d_call: NA
cdr3_nt: TGTGCCAGCAGCTTAGGGAACCTTCGGGGAGAGACCCAGTACTTC; cdr3_aa: CASSLGNLRGETQYF; j_call: TRBJ2-5; v_call: TRBV11-3; clone_size: NA; d_call: NA
cdr3_nt: TGTGCCAGCAGCTTAAGTAGCGGAAGATACACAGATACGCAGTATTTT; cdr3_aa: CASSLSSGRYTDTQYF; j_call: TRBJ2-3; v_call: TRBV7-2; clone_size: NA; d_call: NA
cdr3_nt: TGTGCCAGCAGCTTGGATCTCTCCAGGCAATCCTACGAGCAGTACTTC; cdr3_aa: CASSLDLSRQSYEQYF; j_call: TRBJ2-7; v_call: TRBV5-5; clone_size: NA; d_call: NA
cdr3_nt: TGTGCCAGCAGCCGAGGCTGGGTAGCGAGACCTTACTACGAGCAGTACTTC; cdr3_aa: CASSRGWVARPYYEQYF; j_call: TRBJ2-7; v_call: TRBV7-9; clone_size: few; d_call: NA
cdr3_nt: TGTGCCAGCAGCTTACTAGGGGGAGATAATGAAAAACTGTTTTTT; cdr3_aa: CASSLLGGDNEKLFF; j_call: TRBJ1-4; v_call: TRBV7-6; clone_size: NA; d_call: NA
cdr3_nt: TGTGCCAGCAGCGCCCGGACAGGGGGCGACTACGAGCAGTACTTC; cdr3_aa: CASSARTGGDYEQYF; j_call: TRBJ2-7; v_call: TRBV9; clone_size: NA; d_call: TRBD1
cdr3_nt: TGTGCCAGCAGGCCGGGACAGGGCCAAGAGACCCAGTACTTC; cdr3_aa: CASRPGQGQETQYF; j_call: TRBJ2-5; v_call: TRBV27; clone_size: NA; d_call: TRBD1
cdr3_nt: TGTGCCAGCAGTTGGTTTTCTCAGGGTGGCCTCTATGGCTACACCTTC; cdr3_aa: CASSWFSQGGLYGYTF; j_call: TRBJ1-2; v_call: TRBV27; clone_size: NA; d_call: NA
cdr3_nt: TGTGCCAGCTTACGGGACTACCTCACAGATACGCAGTATTTT; cdr3_aa: CASLRDYLTDTQYF; j_call: TRBJ2-3; v_call: TRBV6-1; clone_size: NA; d_call: TRBD2
cdr3_nt: TGTGCCAGCAGCCGGATAGCTATGAACACTGAAGCTTTCTTT; cdr3_aa: CASSRIAMNTEAFF; j_call: TRBJ1-1; v_call: TRBV6-1; clone_size: NA; d_call: NA
cdr3_nt: TGTGCCAGTAGTACCGACAGGTTCTATGGCTACACCTTC; cdr3_aa: CASSTDRFYGYTF; j_call: TRBJ1-2; v_call: TRBV19; clone_size: few; d_call: NA
cdr3_nt: TGTGCCAGCAGGTTGGAGGAGACCCAGTACTTC; cdr3_aa: CASRLEETQYF; j_call: TRBJ2-5; v_call: TRBV7-8; clone_size: NA; d_call: NA
cdr3_nt: TGTGCCAGCTCTCAGGGGCCCAGGGAGCAGTACTTC; cdr3_aa: CASSQGPREQYF; j_call: TRBJ2-7; v_call: TRBV18; clone_size: NA; d_call: NA
cdr3_nt: TGTGCCAGCTCACCGTTCGCCTCGCAGGAGGGCGAGCAGTACTTC; cdr3_aa: CASSPFASQEGEQYF; j_call: TRBJ2-7; v_call: TRBV18; clone_size: once; d_call: NA
cdr3_nt: TGTGCCAGTAGTAGGGGCCAGCCTAATACCAATGAGCAGTTCTTC; cdr3_aa: CASSRGQPNTNEQFF; j_call: TRBJ2-1; v_call: TRBV19; clone_size: NA; d_call: NA
cdr3_nt: TGTGCCAGCAGCTCCCCCCATTACACTGAAGCTTTCTTT; cdr3_aa: CASSSPHYTEAFF; j_call: TRBJ1-1; v_call: TRBV5-4; clone_size: NA; d_call: NA
cdr3_nt: TGTGCCAGCAGTTGGGGACTAGCGGGACTCGTAAGCTCCTACAATGAGCAGTTCTTC; cdr3_aa: CASSWGLAGLVSSYNEQFF; j_call: TRBJ2-1; v_call: TRBV27; clone_size: NA; d_call: TRBD2
cdr3_nt: TGCGCCAGCGGCCTCGGGGCTAGCGGGACATCCGAGCAGTACTTC; cdr3_aa: CASGLGASGTSEQYF; j_call: TRBJ2-7; v_call: TRBV5-1; clone_size: NA; d_call: TRBD2
cdr3_nt: TGTGCCAGCCGGGGGGGCTCTGGAAACACCATATATTTT; cdr3_aa: CASRGGSGNTIYF; j_call: TRBJ1-3; v_call: TRBV7-2; clone_size: once; d_call: NA
cdr3_nt: TGTGCCAGCAGTTTCCCCGGGGCAGGGGCCCAGAGATTGCCCCAGCATTTT; cdr3_aa: CASSFPGAGAQRLPQHF; j_call: TRBJ1-5; v_call: TRBV28; clone_size: NA; d_call: NA